At least ten counts were recorded for the clone carrying this T cell receptor beta chain. The antigen remains unidentified. The sample is drawn from a study of neurological immune-mediated disorders. Study results and limitations: TCR-beta repertoires seemed private in all groups, with no expanded CDR3 amino acid sequences shared. Patients with HTLV-1-associated myelopathy showed the most TCR clonal expansion. Those with multiple sclerosis showed the least, falling below healthy controls.

Unsorted libraries were prepared from 2 million PBMCs held at -80 C. TCRdb independently ran MiXCR on the 5' RACE reads; one entry per CDR3 protein. The table lists roughly 60,000 distinct CDR3 sequences, around 4.8% of them singletons. V trimming: 5 bases; J trimming: 6 bases; junction bases outside the gene matches: 8. The length of the CDR3 is 13 residues. Germline V gene sequence: CDR1 DFQATT, CDR2 SNEGSKA (reference sequence). The sample taken for sequencing was PBMCs. The TCR comes from a woman aged 50 to 65 with multiple sclerosis. The chain recombines TRBV20-1 with TRBJ2-3; the match to TRBD1 covers 7 bases. The DNA for the CDR3 is TGCAGTGCTCTCCGGGACAGTGGGGATACGCAGTATTTT. The encoded protein is CSALRDSGDTQYF.